Each of the 27 T cell receptor beta chains below was sequenced from the same sample in a study of CD8+ T cells in alopecia areata. TCR sequencing used cDNA made by reverse transcription of extracted RNA. TCRdb's table, derived via immunoSEQ multiplex PCR, lists solely in-frame clones and lacks some. The data hold around 120,000 clones, with around 58% observed a single time. The treatment denotes: oral pan-JAK inhibitor, 5-10 mg twice daily. Sequencing was performed on CD8+ T cells sorted from blood, taken at week 4, from a patient treated with tofacitinib. Receptors originate from a human donor with alopecia areata.

This chain joins TRBV4-3 and TRBJ1-5; no firm D call. The CDR3 sequence is 13 residues long. The V gene lost 0 bases and the J gene lost 8 bases, with 8 bases spanning the gap. Germline CDR1 and CDR2: LGHNA and YSLEER. The CDR3 loop is CASSQEPGEPQHF. The CDR3, as DNA: TGCGCCAGCAGCCAAGAGCCTGGCGAGCCCCAGCATTTT.

The chain employs TRBV4-1 and TRBJ2-7, with 10 bases lining up with TRBD1. V lost 4 bases to trimming and J lost 3 bases; unmatched junction nucleotides: 9. CDR3 size: 16 residues. The germline V gene encodes CDR1 MGHRA and CDR2 YSYEKL. The CDR3 reads CASSRVSGQGDYEQYF. The CDR3 DNA sequence: TGCGCCAGCAGCCGAGTCTCCGGACAGGGGGACTACGAGCAGTACTTC.

The chain couples TRBV19 to TRBJ2-1; D uncertain. Trimming cost V 1 base and J 3 bases, with 10 bases left between them. The germline CDR1 and CDR2 sequences are LNHDA and SQIVND (reference sequence). The CDR3 consists of 15 residues. CDR3 nucleotide sequence: TGTGCCAGTAGTATAGGCGAAACCGACTACAATGAGCAGTTCTTC. Encoded protein: CASSIGETDYNEQFF.

The CDR3: CASSIWGKGEQYF. DNA for the CDR3: TGTGCCAGTAGTATTTGGGGCAAGGGCGAGCAGTACTTC. This sequence joins TRBV19 and TRBJ2-7; possible D gene TRBD1, 5 bases. V lost 3 bases and J 6 bases, leaving 12 bases between the germline ends. CDR1 and CDR2 from the germline V gene are LNHDA and SQIVND (reference sequence). CDR3 length: 13 residues.

This CDR3 reads CAWNLAGSTDTQYF. Written as DNA, the CDR3 is TGTGCCTGGAATCTAGCGGGGAGCACAGATACGCAGTATTTT. This rearrangement joins TRBV30 to TRBJ2-3; TRBD2 matches at 9 bases. Trimming at V came to 4 bases and at J to 0 bases, leaving 2 bases not matched to a gene. From germline, CDR1 is GTSNPN and CDR2 SVGIG (reference sequence). The CDR3 extends over 14 amino acids.

The chain joins TRBV5-6 to TRBJ2-7; no firm D call. This CDR3 contains 11 residues. V was trimmed by 3 bases and J by 0 bases, leaving 1 base between them. Germline CDR1 and CDR2: SGHDT and YYEEEE. The CDR3 region has the DNA TGTGCCAGCAGCTCCTCCTACGAGCAGTACTTC. This encodes CASSSSYEQYF.

The rearrangement uses TRBV30 and TRBJ2-1; possible D gene TRBD1, 6 bases. The CDR3 sequence is 15 residues long. The V end lost 0 bases, the J end lost 4 bases, and 13 bases lay between the germline ends. Germline V CDR1 and CDR2: GTSNPN, SVGIG (reference sequence). This CDR3 is CAWSVRAGAYNEQFF. The CDR3 DNA sequence: TGTGCCTGGAGTGTACGAGCAGGGGCTTACAATGAGCAGTTCTTC.

The chain employs TRBV5-1 and TRBJ2-4, with TRBD1 as a possible D gene (7 bases). The length of the CDR3 is 19 residues. CDR1 and CDR2 from the germline V gene are SGHRS and YFSETQ. V was pared by 4 bases and J by 1 base, with 24 bases between. CDR3: CASSPSEQGEGGAKNIQYF. For the CDR3, the DNA is TGCGCCAGCAGCCCCTCCGAGCAGGGGGAAGGGGGGGCCAAAAACATTCAGTACTTC.

This clone was found a few times. This chain uses TRBV2 with TRBJ2-1; D is perhaps TRBD2 (6 bases). The V end lost 10 bases, the J end lost 2 bases, and 18 bases lay between the germline ends. This CDR3 spans 15 amino acids. Looked up from germline, CDR1 is SNHLY and CDR2 is FYNNEI. CDR3 sequence reads: CATKVSSDTYNEQFF. CDR3 DNA sequence: TGTGCCACCAAAGTGTCTAGCGATACCTACAATGAGCAGTTCTTC.

This clone was counted a single time. The chain is built from TRBV4-1 and TRBJ2-3; D gene ambiguous. V was shortened by 2 bases and J by 0 bases, with 15 bases between the two germline ends. Looked up from germline, CDR1 is MGHRA and CDR2 is YSYEKL. The CDR3 spans 17 residues. The CDR3 loop is CASSQTTKDPSTDTQYF. Written as DNA, the CDR3 is TGCGCCAGCAGCCAAACCACTAAGGACCCTAGCACAGATACGCAGTATTTT.

This clone has a handful of counts. The chain recombines TRBV25-1 with TRBJ2-5, with D possibly TRBD1 on 6 matching bases. The V gene lost 2 bases and the J gene lost 5 bases, with 18 bases spanning the gap. Germline assignment: CDR1 MGHDK and CDR2 SYGVNS. The CDR3 loop spans 16 amino acids. The CDR3 loop is CASSEISGTLVETQYF. As DNA, the CDR3 is TGTGCCAGCAGTGAAATCTCGGGGACATTGGTGGAGACCCAGTACTTC.

V usage is TRBV7-9 and J usage is TRBJ2-5; the D gene is possibly TRBD2 (6 bases). V shed 7 bases and J shed 14 bases, with 20 bases lying between them. CDR3 length: 12 residues. Germline values: CDR1 SEHNR, CDR2 FQNEAQ (reference sequence). CDR3 loop: CASTPPGDSPYF. The CDR3 DNA reads as TGTGCCAGCACCCCCCCGGGGGACTCCCCATACTTC.

This sequence joins TRBV10-3 and TRBJ2-5, with 14 bases matching TRBD2. The CDR3 consists of 16 residues. Per the germline V gene, CDR1 is ENHRY and CDR2 is SYGVKD. V shed 10 bases and J 2 bases; nucleotides not matched to a gene: 9. The CDR3 region is CATAGLAGGSQETQYF. In DNA form, the CDR3 reads TGTGCCACCGCCGGACTAGCGGGGGGCTCACAAGAGACCCAGTACTTC.

The V call is TRBV7-9, the J call TRBJ2-5; 7 bases line up with TRBD1. The CDR3 consists of 14 residues. CDR1 and CDR2 from the germline V gene are SEHNR and FQNEAQ (reference sequence). With V trimmed by 6 bases and J by 1 base, 5 bases remained unmatched. CDR3 protein: CASSHPGGQETQYF. In DNA form, the CDR3 reads TGTGCCAGCAGTCACCCAGGGGGCCAAGAGACCCAGTACTTC.

This sequence joins TRBV4-3 and TRBJ2-7, with D uncertain. V dropped 1 base and J dropped 2 bases, with 15 bases sitting between them. Germline values: CDR1 LGHNA, CDR2 YSLEER. The CDR3 is 16 residues long. Here the CDR3 DNA reads TGCGCCAGCAGCCAAGGGTCGTCCCCTGGGGCCTACGAGCAGTACTTC. This translates into CASSQGSSPGAYEQYF.

This chain joins TRBV30 and TRBJ1-2, with D hard to call. Germline loops: CDR1 GTSNPN, CDR2 SVGIG (reference sequence). The V end was cut by 4 bases, the J end by 4 bases, with 10 bases between. CDR3 length: 12 residues. CDR3 sequence reads: CAWTAERYGYTF. The DNA for the CDR3 is TGTGCCTGGACCGCAGAACGCTATGGCTACACCTTC.

The chain has TRBV6-1 and TRBJ2-5; D possibly matches TRBD1 or TRBD2 (5 bases each). V lost 0 bases to trimming and J lost 5 bases, with 13 bases between them. The CDR3 runs to 15 residues. The germline V gene encodes CDR1 MNHNS and CDR2 SASEGT. The CDR3: CASSEARGGSETQYF. DNA for the CDR3: TGTGCCAGCAGTGAAGCGCGTGGGGGATCTGAGACCCAGTACTTC.

The J gene is TRBJ2-7, the V gene TRBV27; D perhaps matches TRBD2 (6 bases). CDR3 size: 15 residues. The V gene lost 7 bases and the J gene lost 0 bases, with 16 bases spanning the gap. Germline lookup yields CDR1 MNHEY and CDR2 SMNVEV (reference sequence). The CDR3 loop reads CASTPAGPSSYEQYF. CDR3 DNA sequence: TGTGCCAGCACCCCTGCGGGACCGTCCTCCTACGAGCAGTACTTC.

CDR3 nucleotides: TGTGCCAGTAGTCCCGGCGCGGGGCTAAATGAGCAGTTCTTC. It encodes CASSPGAGLNEQFF. The rearrangement uses TRBV19 and TRBJ2-1; tentative D call: TRBD2 (6 bases). The CDR3 loop spans 14 amino acids. Germline V lookup: CDR1 LNHDA, CDR2 SQIVND (reference sequence). V shed 5 bases and J shed 7 bases, with 15 bases lying between them.

This chain links TRBV5-6 with TRBJ2-1; TRBD1 aligns across 8 bases. V shed 4 bases, J shed 4 bases, and the junction held 7 bases outside the gene matches. Germline values: CDR1 SGHDT, CDR2 YYEEEE. CDR3 length equals 15 residues. The CDR3 reads CASSPRTGFYNEQFF. The CDR3 DNA follows: TGTGCCAGCAGCCCGAGGACAGGGTTTTACAATGAGCAGTTCTTC.

DNA for the CDR3: TGTGCCTGGAGTGTGACGGGACAGTTAGAAAAACTGTTTTTT. Translated, it gives CAWSVTGQLEKLFF. The rearrangement joins TRBV30 to TRBJ1-4, with TRBD1 matching 7 bases. Germline trimming cut 0 bases from V and 8 bases from J; bases unmatched to any gene: 6. This CDR3 is built from 14 residues. Germline V gene lookup returns CDR1 GTSNPN and CDR2 SVGIG (reference sequence).

The rearrangement joins TRBV30 to TRBJ1-2; D is perhaps TRBD1 (5 bases). Germline loops: CDR1 GTSNPN, CDR2 SVGIG (reference sequence). Trimming removed 5 bases at V and 13 bases at J, with 17 bases between. CDR3 length: 11 residues. The CDR3 DNA is TGTGCCTGGGCTTGGGACGATGGGCCCACCTTC. It encodes CAWAWDDGPTF.

J is TRBJ2-1 and V is TRBV27, with D unclear. V gave up 6 bases and J gave up 0 bases, with 12 bases separating them. There are 15 residues in the CDR3. Germline V lookup: CDR1 MNHEY, CDR2 SMNVEV (reference sequence). DNA of the CDR3: TGTGCCAGCAGCCCCTTCGAGAGCTCCTACAATGAGCAGTTCTTC. Translation: CASSPFESSYNEQFF.

Only a few counts were recorded for this clone. This chain joins TRBV27 and TRBJ2-1, with 7 nucleotides matching TRBD2. This CDR3 has 16 amino acids. Germline V CDR1 and CDR2: MNHEY, SMNVEV (reference sequence). V gave up 5 bases and J gave up 2 bases; unmatched junction bases: 9. The CDR3 is CASSPAPGRAYNEQFF. In DNA, the CDR3 is TGTGCCAGCAGTCCAGCGCCGGGGAGGGCCTACAATGAGCAGTTCTTC.

The chain uses TRBV7-9 and TRBJ1-5, with TRBD1 as a possible D gene (5 bases). Trimming shortened V by 5 bases and J by 2 bases, and 13 bases separated the two germline ends. The germline V gene has CDR1 SEHNR and CDR2 FQNEAQ (reference sequence). This CDR3 comprises 15 residues. The CDR3 region is CASSAQGVGNQPQHF. The DNA of the CDR3 is TGTGCCAGCAGCGCGCAGGGAGTCGGCAATCAGCCCCAGCATTTT. Full variable domain (remainder filled in from reference TRBV7-9 and TRBJ1-5): DTGVSQNPRHKITKRGQNVTFRCDPISEHNRLYWYRQTLGQGPEFLTYFQNEAQLEKSRLLSDRFSAERPKGSFSTLEIQRTEQGDSAMYLCASSAQGVGNQPQHFGDGTRLSIL.

The rearrangement uses TRBV9 and TRBJ1-2; D gene unclear. The CDR3 contains 11 residues. The germline gives CDR1 SGDLS, CDR2 YYNGEE. With 5 bases removed from V and 8 bases from J, the gap between germline ends came to 10 bases. CDR3 in DNA: TGTGCCAGCAGTAAGGGAGAGGGCTACACCTTC. Encoded protein: CASSKGEGYTF.

This clone turned up a few times. CDR3 nucleotide sequence: TGTGCCAGCAGCCCAGGGGACATCCGTTACAATGAGCAGTTCTTC. Its protein product is CASSPGDIRYNEQFF. J is TRBJ2-1 and V is TRBV27, with a tentative D call TRBD1 (6 bases). The CDR3 contains 15 residues. Germline values: CDR1 MNHEY, CDR2 SMNVEV (reference sequence). The V and J ends lost 6 bases and 4 bases respectively, with 16 bases between them.